This T cell receptor (beta chain) comes out of a study of cytomegalovirus exposure and HLA in healthy donors. Vbeta (60) and Jbeta (13) primers were used in the PCR. Assay: immunoSEQ multiplex PCR; the TCRdb copy retains only in-frame clones and omits some. Of more than 85,000 clones listed, around three quarters are singletons. Trimming at V came to 5 bases and at J to 8 bases, leaving 8 bases not matched to a gene. The CDR3 is made up of 15 amino acids. Germline V lookup: CDR1 LNHDA, CDR2 SQIVND (reference sequence). The sequence derives from a woman in her thirties in good health and CMV-seronegative. Sample: PBMCs. This chain uses TRBV19 with TRBJ2-1; 11 bases fit TRBD1. CDR3: CASSATGTGGDEQFF. The CDR3 DNA reads TGTGCCAGTAGTGCGACCGGGACAGGGGGTGATGAGCAGTTCTTC.